The next 6 T cell receptor beta chains were all read from a single sample in a study of OX40 agonist ivuxolimab in advanced cancers. Assay used: immunoSEQ multiplex PCR; TCRdb lists only in-frame clones, some missing. The table records nearly 60,000 clones, over 75% of them present only once. The sequences come from CD4+ or CD8+ T cells sorted from blood, collected in a trial of the OX40 agonist ivuxolimab. The receptors originated from an adult with an advanced solid tumor such as melanoma, head and neck, liver or kidney cancer.

This clone was seen a handful of times. The V gene is TRBV10-3, the J gene TRBJ1-1; 7 nucleotides align to TRBD1. The CDR3 contains 11 residues. Germline CDR1 ENHRY, CDR2 SYGVKD. Trimming removed 6 bases from V and 8 bases from J; junction bases left unmatched: 3. The CDR3 nucleotides are TGTGCCATCAGCGGACAGGTGGAAGCTTTCTTT. Its translation: CAISGQVEAFF.

The CDR3 DNA reads TGTGCCAGCAGCTTGAGCGGAGGGAACTACAATGAGCAGTTCTTC. Its translation: CASSLSGGNYNEQFF. V gene TRBV5-4 combines with J gene TRBJ2-1, with D tentatively TRBD2 (6 bases). Germline loops: CDR1 SGHNT, CDR2 YYREEE (reference sequence). This CDR3 region has 15 residues. V gave up 1 base and J gave up 3 bases, with 11 bases separating them.

This clone has just one count. One end of the junction does not line up with germline, which may come from a read error. The chain combines TRBV7-7 with TRBJ2-2; D unresolved. The CDR3 extends over 14 amino acids. Germline V CDR1 and CDR2: SSHAT, FNYEAQ (reference sequence). CDR3 bases: TGTGCTAGCAGCGCTACCATGAACACCGGGGAGCTGTTTTTT. It yields the protein CASSATMNTGELFF.

The chain recombines TRBV7-9 with TRBJ1-1, with no clear D. The CDR3 sequence is 12 residues long. The ends were cut back, 9 bases at V and 2 bases at J, with 10 bases in the middle. Germline-derived CDR1 and CDR2 are SEHNR and FQNEAQ (reference sequence). CDR3 sequence (DNA): TGTGCCAGTATTTCTGAAAACACTGAAGCTTTCTTT. It is translated as CASISENTEAFF.

The CDR3 DNA follows: TGTGCCAGCAGTTACACGGGGGAGGGGACTGAAGCTTTCTTT. Translated: CASSYTGEGTEAFF. J is TRBJ1-1 and V is TRBV6-6; maybe TRBD1 (5 bases). With 2 bases removed from V and 5 bases from J, the gap between germline ends came to 12 bases. This CDR3 has 14 amino acids. The V gene's germline CDR1 is MNHNY and CDR2 SVGAGI (reference sequence).

This rearrangement joins TRBV7-8 to TRBJ2-7; the D gene could be TRBD1 or TRBD2 (5 bases each). Trimming removed 4 bases at V and 0 bases at J, with 10 bases between. This CDR3 comprises 14 residues. Germline CDR1 is SGHVS and CDR2 is FQNEAQ. DNA for the CDR3: TGTGCCAGCAGCTCGTGGGACCACTCCTACGAGCAGTACTTC. It translates to CASSSWDHSYEQYF.